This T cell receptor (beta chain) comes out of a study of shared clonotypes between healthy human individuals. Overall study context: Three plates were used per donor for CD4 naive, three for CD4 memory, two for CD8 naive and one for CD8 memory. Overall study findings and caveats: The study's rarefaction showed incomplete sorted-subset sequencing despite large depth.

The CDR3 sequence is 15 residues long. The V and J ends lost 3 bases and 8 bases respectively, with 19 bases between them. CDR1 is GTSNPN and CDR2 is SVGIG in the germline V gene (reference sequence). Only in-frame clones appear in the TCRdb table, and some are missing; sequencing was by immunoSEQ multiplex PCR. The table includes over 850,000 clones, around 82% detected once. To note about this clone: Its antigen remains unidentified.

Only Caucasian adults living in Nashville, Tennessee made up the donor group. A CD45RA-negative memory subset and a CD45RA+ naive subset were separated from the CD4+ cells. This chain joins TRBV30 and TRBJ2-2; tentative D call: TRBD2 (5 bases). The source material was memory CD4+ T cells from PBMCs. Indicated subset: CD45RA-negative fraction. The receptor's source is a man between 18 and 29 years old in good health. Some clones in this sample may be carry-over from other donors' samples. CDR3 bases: TGTGCCTGGAGCCCTAACAAGAGGGCTACAGGGGAGCTGTTTTTT. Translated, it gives CAWSPNKRATGELFF.